This TCR beta chain was profiled in a study of cytomegalovirus exposure and HLA in healthy donors. Study overall: The 100 to 150 validation repertoires matched the 500 to 750 first-cohort repertoires in platform, a later analysis reported.

Libraries were prepared by immunoSEQ multiplex PCR; TCRdb keeps only in-frame clonotypes and omits some of them. The sample contains about 130,000 clones, 89% of which appear only once. CDR3 length: 17 residues. With 0 bases removed from V and 4 bases from J, the gap between germline ends came to 14 bases. Germline CDR1 SGHNT, CDR2 YYREEE (reference sequence). Donors were drawn from the approximately 120-subject validation cohort, separate from the approximately 680-subject first cohort. Study-wide points: High specificity and sensitivity for cytomegalovirus status were reported for the classifier. The tendency of first-cohort TCR clusters to co-occur in the 120 validation repertoires was identified by a subsequent analysis.

About this clone: The antigen is unknown.

This chain connects TRBV5-4 to TRBJ1-6; D is ambiguous. The clonotype originates from a woman aged 18-29 years in good health and CMV-seropositive. Material: PBMCs. The CDR3 sequence: CASSLGGSGRYNSPLHF. The DNA for the CDR3 is TGTGCCAGCAGCTTGGGCGGAAGTGGAAGGTATAATTCACCCCTCCACTTT.